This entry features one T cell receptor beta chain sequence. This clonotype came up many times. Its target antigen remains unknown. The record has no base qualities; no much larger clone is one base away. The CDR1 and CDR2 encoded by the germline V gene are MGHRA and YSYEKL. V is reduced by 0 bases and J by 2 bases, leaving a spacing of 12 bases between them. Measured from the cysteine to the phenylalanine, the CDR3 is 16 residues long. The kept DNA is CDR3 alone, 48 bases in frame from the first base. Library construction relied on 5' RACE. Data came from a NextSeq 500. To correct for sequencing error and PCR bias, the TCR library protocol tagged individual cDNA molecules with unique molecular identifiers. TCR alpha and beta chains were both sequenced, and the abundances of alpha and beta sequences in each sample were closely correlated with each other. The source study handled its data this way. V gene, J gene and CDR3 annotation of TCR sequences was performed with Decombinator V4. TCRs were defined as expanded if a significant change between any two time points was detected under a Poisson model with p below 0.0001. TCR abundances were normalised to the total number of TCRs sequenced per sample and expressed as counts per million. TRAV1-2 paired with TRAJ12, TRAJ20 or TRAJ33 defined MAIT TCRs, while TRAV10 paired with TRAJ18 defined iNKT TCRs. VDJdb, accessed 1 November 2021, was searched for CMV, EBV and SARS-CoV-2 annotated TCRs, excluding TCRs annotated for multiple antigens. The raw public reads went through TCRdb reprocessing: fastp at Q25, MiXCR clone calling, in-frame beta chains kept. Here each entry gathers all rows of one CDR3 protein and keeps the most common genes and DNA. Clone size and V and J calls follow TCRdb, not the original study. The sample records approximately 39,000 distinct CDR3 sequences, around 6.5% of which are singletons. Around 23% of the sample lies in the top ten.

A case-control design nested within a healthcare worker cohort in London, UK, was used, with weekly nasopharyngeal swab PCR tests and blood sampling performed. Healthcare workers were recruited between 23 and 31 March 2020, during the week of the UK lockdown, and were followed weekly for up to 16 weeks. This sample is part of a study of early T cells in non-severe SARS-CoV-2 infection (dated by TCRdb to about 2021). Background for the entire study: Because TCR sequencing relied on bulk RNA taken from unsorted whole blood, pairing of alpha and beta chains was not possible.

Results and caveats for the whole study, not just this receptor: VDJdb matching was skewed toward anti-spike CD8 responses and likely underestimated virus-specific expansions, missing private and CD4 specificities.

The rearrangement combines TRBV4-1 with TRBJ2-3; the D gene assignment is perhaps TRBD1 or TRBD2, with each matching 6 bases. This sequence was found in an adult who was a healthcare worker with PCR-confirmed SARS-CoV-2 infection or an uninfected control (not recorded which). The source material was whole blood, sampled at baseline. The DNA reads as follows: TGCGCCAGCAGCCAAGAAAAGGGGGGCTACACAGATACGCAGTATTTT. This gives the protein CASSQEKGGYTDTQYF.